The rows below give T cell receptor beta chains drawn from one sample of a study of cytomegalovirus exposure and HLA in healthy donors. TCRdb's table, derived via immunoSEQ multiplex PCR, lists solely in-frame clones and lacks some. This sample carries roughly 140,000 clones, approximately 80% of them seen once, and the ten largest clones take 5.5% to 6%. Specimen: PBMCs. Receptors were obtained from a man in his thirties or forties in good health and CMV-seropositive. The CDR3 runs from the conserved cysteine through the conserved F or W. A D gene is named only where the DNA matches it firmly. The listing skips clone size in some rows; elsewhere it reads once, few, many or a size class.

>TRBD1|NA|16|TRBV11-3|TRBJ2-1
CASSHRIGTDDNEQFF
TGTGCCAGCTCCCATAGGATCGGGACAGACGACAATGAGCAGTTCTTC
>TRBD2|once|15|TRBV5-8|TRBJ2-7
CASSRLAGISYEQYF
TGTGCCAGCAGCCGACTAGCGGGGATCTCCTACGAGCAGTACTTC
>TRBD2|NA|22|TRBV10-2|TRBJ2-3
CASSGAISGTSGSPPPTDTQYF
TGCGCCAGCAGTGGCGCTATTTCCGGGACTAGCGGCTCCCCACCCCCCACAGATACGCAGTATTTT
>TRBD1|NA|14|TRBV5-6|TRBJ2-5
CASSRGTGWETQYF
TGTGCCAGCAGCAGAGGGACAGGGTGGGAGACCCAGTACTTC
>NA|NA|16|TRBV5-4|TRBJ2-7
CASSFIYGGMRYEQYF
TGTGCCAGCAGCTTTATCTACGGCGGAATGCGCTACGAGCAGTACTTC
>TRBD2|few|15|TRBV7-2|TRBJ2-1
CASSFTGGAYNEQFF
TGTGCCAGCAGCTTTACGGGAGGCGCCTACAATGAGCAGTTCTTC
>NA|NA|17|TRBV7-6|TRBJ2-1
CASSLVNEGRSYNEQFF
TGTGCCAGCAGCTTAGTAAACGAGGGAAGATCCTACAATGAGCAGTTCTTC
>TRBD1|NA|12|TRBV30|TRBJ2-5
CAWRQGKETQYF
TGTGCCTGGAGACAGGGGAAAGAGACCCAGTACTTC
>TRBD2|NA|15|TRBV5-1|TRBJ2-2
CASSFTSGSPGELFF
TGCGCCAGCAGCTTTACTAGCGGGAGTCCCGGGGAGCTGTTTTTT
>TRBD1|NA|17|TRBV28|TRBJ1-3
CASSLFGTGHWKNTIYF
TGTGCCAGCAGTTTATTCGGGACAGGGCATTGGAAAAACACCATATATTTT
>TRBD2|few|17|TRBV27|TRBJ2-7
CASSPELAGNIAYEQYF
TGTGCCAGCAGTCCAGAACTAGCGGGAAATATCGCATACGAGCAGTACTTC